The 19 T cell receptor beta chains below were found in one sample sequenced in a study of blood T cell repertoires in COVID-19. Here immunoSEQ multiplex PCR was the method, and the copy in TCRdb shows in-frame clones only, minus some. The data hold hundreds of thousands of clones, with around nine tenths observed a single time. Sequencing input: peripheral blood. These receptors originate from a woman aged 65 to 85 with COVID-19, enrolled during active disease.

This clone was observed a handful of times. The rearrangement uses TRBV15 and TRBJ1-1; D ambiguous. The CDR3 totals 17 residues. V lost 4 bases and J lost 4, with 22 bases in between. Germline V CDR1 and CDR2: LNHNV, YYDKDF (reference sequence). CDR3 region: CATSIRTALSVPTEAFF. The CDR3 DNA reads TGTGCCACCAGCATTAGGACTGCCCTCAGCGTCCCCACTGAAGCTTTCTTT. Full variable domain (missing parts from reference TRBV15 and TRBJ1-1): DAMVIQNPRYQVTQFGKPVTLSCSQTLNHNVMYWYQQKSSQAPKLLFHYYDKDFNNEADTPDNFQSRRPNTSFCFLDIRSPGLGDTAMYLCATSIRTALSVPTEAFFGQGTRLTVV.

The chain is built from TRBV5-4 and TRBJ1-6; D gene uncertain. Between the trimmed V and J ends, which lost 4 bases and 6 bases, there was a span of 14 bases. The germline V gene has CDR1 SGHNT and CDR2 YYREEE (reference sequence). The CDR3 covers 15 residues. CDR3 bases: TGTGCCAGCAGCCCCGAGGGCTCAAGTAATTCACCCCTCCACTTT. Amino acids: CASSPEGSSNSPLHF.

In this sample, this clone turned up once. The chain is built from TRBV5-1 and TRBJ2-5, with 10 bases fitting TRBD1. CDR3 length equals 15 residues. The germline gives CDR1 SGHRS, CDR2 YFSETQ. V lost 2 bases to trimming and J lost 2 bases; unmatched junction nucleotides: 3. The CDR3 sequence is CASSFDRGRQETQYF. The DNA of the CDR3 is TGCGCCAGCAGCTTCGACAGGGGGCGTCAAGAGACCCAGTACTTC.

The V gene is TRBV10-3, the J gene TRBJ2-7; 8 bases are a match to TRBD2. The junction had 8 bases not matched to a gene; V was cut back by 11 bases and J by 5 bases. The CDR3 sequence is 12 residues long. Germline V lookup: CDR1 ENHRY, CDR2 SYGVKD. The CDR3 sequence: CALRGAGDEQYF. CDR3 sequence (DNA): TGTGCCCTGCGGGGGGCCGGGGACGAGCAGTACTTC.

The chain is built from TRBV7-9 and TRBJ2-7, with 8 bases lining up with TRBD1. The ends lost 5 bases at V and 3 bases at J; junction bases unmatched: 9. The CDR3 covers 15 residues. CDR1 is SEHNR, CDR2 FQNEAQ, per germline (reference sequence). In DNA, the CDR3 is TGTGCCAGCAGCGAAGACCGGGACAGGCACTACGAGCAGTACTTC. Translating gives CASSEDRDRHYEQYF. Full variable domain (missing parts from reference TRBV7-9 and TRBJ2-7): DTGVSQNPRHKITKRGQNVTFRCDPISEHNRLYWYRQTLGQGPEFLTYFQNEAQLEKSRLLSDRFSAERPKGSFSTLEIQRTEQGDSAMYLCASSEDRDRHYEQYFGPGTRLTVT.

The chain employs TRBV2 and TRBJ1-3; D not certain. Trimming shortened V by 4 bases and J by 7 bases, and 14 bases separated the two germline ends. The CDR3 runs 14 residues. The germline V gene encodes CDR1 SNHLY and CDR2 FYNNEI. The CDR3 region is CASSVEGRSNTIYF. Written as DNA, the CDR3 is TGTGCCAGCAGTGTCGAGGGCAGGTCGAACACCATATATTTT.

This clone came up a few times. The chain combines TRBV6-5 with TRBJ2-7, with TRBD1 matching 7 bases. This CDR3 region has 15 residues. The V gene end was trimmed by 5 bases and the J gene end by 6 bases; junction bases not matched to a gene: 13. Germline-derived CDR1 and CDR2 are MNHEY and SVGAGI. The CDR3 bases are TGTGCCAGCAGTCCTCCTGACAGGGCGTCAACCGAGCAGTACTTC. It is translated as CASSPPDRASTEQYF.

The chain carries TRBV7-2 and TRBJ2-3, with TRBD2 matching 9 bases. Germline V gene sequence: CDR1 SGHTA, CDR2 FQGNSA. The CDR3 covers 16 residues. J was trimmed by 2 bases and V by 5 bases; bases with no gene match: 8. CDR3 DNA sequence: TGTGCCAGCAGCCAAATAGCGGGGGCCCTCACAGATACGCAGTATTTT. Its translation: CASSQIAGALTDTQYF.

The V call is TRBV5-4, the J call TRBJ2-7; 10 nucleotides match TRBD2. The V gene end was trimmed by 6 bases and the J gene end by 3 bases; junction bases not matched to a gene: 12. The CDR3 contains 16 residues. Germline V lookup: CDR1 SGHNT, CDR2 YYREEE (reference sequence). CDR3 nucleotides: TGTGCCAGCACCCAAAGTAGCGGGGGGCTCCTCTACGAGCAGTACTTC. It translates to CASTQSSGGLLYEQYF.

The chain couples TRBV5-5 to TRBJ1-4; weak D call: TRBD1 (6 bases). CDR1 and CDR2 from the germline V gene are SGHKS and YYEKEE (reference sequence). This CDR3 region has 15 residues. V was trimmed by 3 bases and J by 4 bases, leaving 13 bases between them. The chain's CDR3 is CASSSIPGHNEKLFF. CDR3 nucleotides: TGTGCCAGCAGCTCCATACCGGGACATAATGAAAAACTGTTTTTT.

The rearrangement uses TRBV7-2 and TRBJ2-2; a possible D gene is TRBD1 (5 bases). Trimming removed 5 bases at V and 4 bases at J, with 11 bases between. The CDR3 is made up of 14 amino acids. Germline lookup yields CDR1 SGHTA and CDR2 FQGNSA. The CDR3: CASSVDSFTGELFF. The CDR3 region has the DNA TGTGCCAGCAGCGTAGACAGTTTCACCGGGGAGCTGTTTTTT.

The gene calls are TRBV6-1 and TRBJ1-1; 9 bases match TRBD1. Germline values: CDR1 MNHNS, CDR2 SASEGT. The CDR3 covers 16 residues. V gave up 3 bases and J gave up 3 bases; unmatched junction bases: 8. The CDR3 bases are TGTGCCAGCAGTGATAGTTGGGGGACAGGGCACACTGAAGCTTTCTTT. Its protein product is CASSDSWGTGHTEAFF.

The genes are TRBV10-3 and TRBJ2-1, with 11 bases matching TRBD1. With V trimmed by 6 bases and J by 3 bases, 4 bases remained unmatched. The CDR3 loop spans 15 amino acids. Germline V CDR1 and CDR2: ENHRY, SYGVKD. The CDR3 sequence: CAISGQGASYNEQFF. The CDR3 DNA is TGTGCCATCAGCGGACAGGGGGCTAGCTACAATGAGCAGTTCTTC.

V gene TRBV4-1 combines with J gene TRBJ1-6, with 10 nucleotides matching TRBD1. This CDR3 is built from 15 residues. After removal of 4 bases from V and 9 bases from J, the junction contained 6 bases not matched to a gene. CDR1 and CDR2 (germline): MGHRA, YSYEKL. The CDR3 sequence: CASSRVRDRGSPLHF. The CDR3 DNA follows: TGCGCCAGCAGCCGTGTCCGGGACAGGGGTTCACCCCTCCACTTT.

The chain joins TRBV7-8 to TRBJ1-2; unclear D gene. In germline, CDR1 is SGHVS, CDR2 FQNEAQ. The V and J ends lost 5 bases and 4 bases respectively, with 14 bases between them. CDR3 length: 14 amino acids. CDR3 in DNA: TGTGCCAGCAGCCGAACCAGCGGGCCCTATGGCTACACCTTC. Translating gives CASSRTSGPYGYTF.

The chain joins TRBV27 to TRBJ1-2; TRBD1 matches at 8 bases. Trimming removed 8 bases from V and 8 bases from J; junction bases left unmatched: 10. The CDR3 length is 13 residues. The germline CDR1 and CDR2 sequences are MNHEY and SMNVEV (reference sequence). This CDR3 reads CASQSRGLGGYTF. The CDR3 DNA reads as TGTGCCAGCCAGAGCAGGGGGCTCGGGGGCTACACCTTC.

As for this clone: A read error may produce the germline difference seen at one junction end. The rearrangement joins TRBV5-5 to TRBJ2-7; TRBD1 matches 10 bases. Per germline, CDR1 SGHKS and CDR2 YYEKEE (reference sequence). This CDR3 is 15 amino acids long. The CDR3 sequence: CASSSTGTGATVEGF. In nucleotides, the CDR3 is TGTGCCAGCAGCTCCACCGGGACAGGGGCCACCGTCGAGGGCTTC.

This chain links TRBV30 with TRBJ2-7; 10 bases align to TRBD1. Germline-derived CDR1 and CDR2 are GTSNPN and SVGIG (reference sequence). V was clipped by 3 bases and J by 5 bases; unmatched bases: 10. The CDR3 sequence is 15 residues long. In DNA, the CDR3 is TGTGCCTGGAGAGAACACGGGACAGGGGCCGACGAGCAGTACTTC. Its protein product is CAWREHGTGADEQYF.

The gene calls are TRBV5-1 and TRBJ1-1; 7 bases fit TRBD1. Germline V gives CDR1 SGHRS, CDR2 YFSETQ. With 4 bases clipped from V and 0 bases from J, the junction kept 6 bases outside the gene matches. The CDR3 loop spans 15 amino acids. For the CDR3, the DNA is TGCGCCAGCAGCCTGACAGGGCCAGTGAACACTGAAGCTTTCTTT. Encoded protein: CASSLTGPVNTEAFF.